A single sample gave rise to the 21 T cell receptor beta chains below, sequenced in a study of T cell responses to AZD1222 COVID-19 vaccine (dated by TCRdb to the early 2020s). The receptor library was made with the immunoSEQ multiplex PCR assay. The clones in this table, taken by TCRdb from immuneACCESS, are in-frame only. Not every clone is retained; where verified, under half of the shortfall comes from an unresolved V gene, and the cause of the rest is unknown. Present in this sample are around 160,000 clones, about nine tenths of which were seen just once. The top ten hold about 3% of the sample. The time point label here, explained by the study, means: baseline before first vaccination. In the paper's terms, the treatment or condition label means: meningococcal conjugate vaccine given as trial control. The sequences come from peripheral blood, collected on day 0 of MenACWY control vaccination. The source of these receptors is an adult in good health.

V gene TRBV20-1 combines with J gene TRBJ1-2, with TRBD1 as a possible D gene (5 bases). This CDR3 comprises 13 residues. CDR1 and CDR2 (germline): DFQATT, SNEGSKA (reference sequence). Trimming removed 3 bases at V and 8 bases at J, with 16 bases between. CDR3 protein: CSASDGRERGYTF. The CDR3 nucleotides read TGCAGTGCTAGTGATGGCAGGGAGCGGGGCTACACCTTC.

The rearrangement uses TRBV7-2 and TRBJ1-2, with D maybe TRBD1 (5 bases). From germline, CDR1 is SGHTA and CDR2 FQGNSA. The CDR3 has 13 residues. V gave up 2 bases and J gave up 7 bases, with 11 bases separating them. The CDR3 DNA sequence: TGTGCCAGCAGCTTAAACGGGGGTATTGGCTACACCTTC. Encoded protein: CASSLNGGIGYTF. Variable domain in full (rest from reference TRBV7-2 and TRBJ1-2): GAGVSQSPSNKVTEKGKDVELRCDPISGHTALYWYRQSLGQGLEFLIYFQGNSAPDKSGLPSDRFSAERTGGSVSTLTIQRTQQEDSAVYLCASSLNGGIGYTFGSGTRLTVV.

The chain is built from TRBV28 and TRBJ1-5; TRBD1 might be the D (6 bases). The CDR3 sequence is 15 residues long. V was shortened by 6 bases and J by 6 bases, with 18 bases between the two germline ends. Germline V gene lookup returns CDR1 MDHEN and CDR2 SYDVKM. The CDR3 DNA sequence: TGTGCCAGCAGGGGGACAACGGGGGTTGGTCAGCCCCAGCATTTT. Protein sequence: CASRGTTGVGQPQHF.

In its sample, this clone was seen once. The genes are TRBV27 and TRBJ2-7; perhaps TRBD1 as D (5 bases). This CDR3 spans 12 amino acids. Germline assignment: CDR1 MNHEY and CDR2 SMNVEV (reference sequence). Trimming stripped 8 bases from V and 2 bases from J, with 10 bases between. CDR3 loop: CASYDRTYEQYF. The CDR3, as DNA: TGTGCCAGCTACGACAGAACCTACGAGCAGTACTTC.

CDR3 residues: CASSPRRGGELFF. The CDR3 coding sequence is TGTGCCAGCAGCCCCCGGCGCGGCGGGGAGCTGTTTTTT. The gene calls are TRBV11-2 and TRBJ2-2; the D is unclear. Trimming stripped 5 bases from V and 7 bases from J, with 11 bases between. Germline V gene sequence: CDR1 SGHAT, CDR2 FQNNGV. The CDR3 extends over 13 amino acids.

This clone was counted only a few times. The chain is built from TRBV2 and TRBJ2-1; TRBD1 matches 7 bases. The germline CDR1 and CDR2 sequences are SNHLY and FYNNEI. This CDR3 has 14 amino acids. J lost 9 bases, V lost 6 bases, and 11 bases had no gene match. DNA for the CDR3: TGTGCCAGCAGGAAACTCGTAACAGGGGCTGAGCAGTTCTTC. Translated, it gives CASRKLVTGAEQFF.

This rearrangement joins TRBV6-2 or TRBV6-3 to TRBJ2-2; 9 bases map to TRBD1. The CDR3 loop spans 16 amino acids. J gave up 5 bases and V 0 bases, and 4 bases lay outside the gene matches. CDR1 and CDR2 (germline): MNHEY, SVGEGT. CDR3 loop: CASSYSTGGRTGELFF. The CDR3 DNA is TGTGCCAGCAGTTACTCAACAGGGGGCAGGACCGGGGAGCTGTTTTTT.

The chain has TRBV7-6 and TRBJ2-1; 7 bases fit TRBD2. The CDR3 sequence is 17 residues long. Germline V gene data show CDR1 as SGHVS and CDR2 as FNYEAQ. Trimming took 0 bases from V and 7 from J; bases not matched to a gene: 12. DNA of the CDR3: TGTGCCAGCAGCTTAGCGCTAACCGGGAGGCCCCAGAATGAGCAGTTCTTC. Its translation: CASSLALTGRPQNEQFF. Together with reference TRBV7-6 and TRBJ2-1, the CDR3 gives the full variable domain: GAGVSQSPRYKVTKRGQDVALRCDPISGHVSLYWYRQALGQGPEFLTYFNYEAQQDKSGLPNDRFSAERPEGSISTLTIQRTEQRDSAMYRCASSLALTGRPQNEQFFGPGTRLTVL.

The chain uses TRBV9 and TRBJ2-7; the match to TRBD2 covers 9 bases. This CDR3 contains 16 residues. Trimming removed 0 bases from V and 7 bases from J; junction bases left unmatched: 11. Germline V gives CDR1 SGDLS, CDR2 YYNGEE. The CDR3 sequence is CASSVAIAGDRGEQYF. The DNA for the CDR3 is TGTGCCAGCAGCGTAGCAATAGCGGGAGATCGTGGGGAGCAGTACTTC.

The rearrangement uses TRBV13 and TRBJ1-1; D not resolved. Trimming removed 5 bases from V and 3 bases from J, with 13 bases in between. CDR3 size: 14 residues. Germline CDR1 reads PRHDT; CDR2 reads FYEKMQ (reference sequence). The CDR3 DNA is TGTGCCAGCAGCCCCCGCACCGTGTACACTGAAGCTTTCTTT. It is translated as CASSPRTVYTEAFF.

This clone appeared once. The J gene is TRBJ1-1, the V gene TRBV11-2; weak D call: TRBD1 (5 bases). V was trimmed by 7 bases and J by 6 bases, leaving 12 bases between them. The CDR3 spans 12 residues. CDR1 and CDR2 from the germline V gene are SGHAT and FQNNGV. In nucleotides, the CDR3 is TGTGCCAGCATAAAGGGGAGATCTGAAGCTTTCTTT. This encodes CASIKGRSEAFF.

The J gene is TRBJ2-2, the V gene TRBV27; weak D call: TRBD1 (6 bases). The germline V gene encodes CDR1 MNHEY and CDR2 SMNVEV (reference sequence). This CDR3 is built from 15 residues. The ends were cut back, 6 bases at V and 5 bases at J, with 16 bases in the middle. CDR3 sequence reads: CASSSLVGATGELFF. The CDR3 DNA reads TGTGCCAGCAGCTCCCTAGTGGGGGCTACCGGGGAGCTGTTTTTT.

DNA of the CDR3: TGTGCCAGCAGTCTCCTCGGACAGGGATCGAGCACCGGGGAGCTGTTTTTT. Translation: CASSLLGQGSSTGELFF. V and J are TRBV2 and TRBJ2-2; the match to TRBD1 covers 8 bases. Germline V CDR1 and CDR2: SNHLY, FYNNEI. After removal of 5 bases from V and 4 bases from J, the junction contained 12 bases not matched to a gene. The CDR3 length is 17 residues.

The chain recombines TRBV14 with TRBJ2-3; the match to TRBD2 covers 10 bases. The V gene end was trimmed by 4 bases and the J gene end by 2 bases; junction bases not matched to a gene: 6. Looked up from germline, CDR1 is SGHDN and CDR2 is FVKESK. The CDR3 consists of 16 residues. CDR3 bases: TGTGCCAGCAGCCGACCGACTAGCGGGCTCACAGATACGCAGTATTTT. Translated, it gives CASSRPTSGLTDTQYF.

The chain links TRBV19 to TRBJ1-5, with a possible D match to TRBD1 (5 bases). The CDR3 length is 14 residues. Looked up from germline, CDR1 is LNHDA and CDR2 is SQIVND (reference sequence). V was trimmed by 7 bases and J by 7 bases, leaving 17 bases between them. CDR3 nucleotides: TGTGCCAGTACCGCCCGGGGGAATAGCCAGCCCCAGCATTTT. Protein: CASTARGNSQPQHF. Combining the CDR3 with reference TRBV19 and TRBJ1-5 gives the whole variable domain DGGITQSPKYLFRKEGQNVTLSCEQNLNHDAMYWYRQDPGQGLRLIYYSQIVNDFQKGDIAEGYSVSREKKESFPLTVTSAQKNPTAFYLCASTARGNSQPQHFGDGTRLSIL.

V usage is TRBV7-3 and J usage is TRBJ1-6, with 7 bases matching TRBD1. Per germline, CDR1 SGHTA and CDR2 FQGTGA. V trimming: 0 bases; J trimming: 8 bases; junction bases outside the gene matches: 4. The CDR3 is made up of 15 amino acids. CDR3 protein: CASSLTGTAHSPLHF. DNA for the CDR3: TGTGCCAGCAGCTTAACTGGGACAGCACATTCACCCCTCCACTTT.

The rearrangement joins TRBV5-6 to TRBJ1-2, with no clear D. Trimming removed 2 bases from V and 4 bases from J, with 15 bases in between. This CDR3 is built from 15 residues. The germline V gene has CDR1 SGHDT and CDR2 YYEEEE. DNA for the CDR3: TGTGCCAGCAGCTTCCGTTTCGAGCCGACCTATGGCTACACCTTC. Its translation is CASSFRFEPTYGYTF. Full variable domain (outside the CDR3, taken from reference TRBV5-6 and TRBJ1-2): DAGVTQSPTHLIKTRGQQVTLRCSPKSGHDTVSWYQQALGQGPQFIFQYYEEEERQRGNFPDRFSGHQFPNYSSELNVNALLLGDSALYLCASSFRFEPTYGYTFGSGTRLTVV.

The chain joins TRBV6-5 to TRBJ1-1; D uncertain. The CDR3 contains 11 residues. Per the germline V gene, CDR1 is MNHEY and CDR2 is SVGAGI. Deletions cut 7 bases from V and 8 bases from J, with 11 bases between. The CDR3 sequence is CASTLKGEAFF. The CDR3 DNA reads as TGTGCCAGCACCCTGAAGGGAGAAGCTTTCTTT.

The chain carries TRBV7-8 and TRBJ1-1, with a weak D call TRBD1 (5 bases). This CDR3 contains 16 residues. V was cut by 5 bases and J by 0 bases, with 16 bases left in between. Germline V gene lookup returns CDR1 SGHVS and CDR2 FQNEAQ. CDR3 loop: CASSRETGTLNTEAFF. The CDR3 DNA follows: TGTGCCAGCAGCCGAGAAACCGGGACTTTGAACACTGAAGCTTTCTTT. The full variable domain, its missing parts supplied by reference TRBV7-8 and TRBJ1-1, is GAGVSQSPRYKVAKRGQDVALRCDPISGHVSLFWYQQALGQGPEFLTYFQNEAQLDKSGLPSDRFFAERPEGSVSTLKIQRTQQEDSAVYLCASSRETGTLNTEAFFGQGTRLTVV.

In DNA, the CDR3 is TGTGCCAGTAGTATAGCTGGCAAGGGGCCACCGAGTCTGCTGTTTTTT. Translating gives CASSIAGKGPPSLLFF. The V call is TRBV19, the J call TRBJ1-4, with D possibly TRBD1 on 5 matching bases. This CDR3 contains 16 residues. CDR1 is LNHDA, CDR2 SQIVND, per germline (reference sequence). V lost 1 base, J lost 14 bases, and 23 bases lay in between. Variable domain in full (rest from reference TRBV19 and TRBJ1-4): DGGITQSPKYLFRKEGQNVTLSCEQNLNHDAMYWYRQDPGQGLRLIYYSQIVNDFQKGDIAEGYSVSREKKESFPLTVTSAQKNPTAFYLCASSIAGKGPPSLLFFGSGTQLSVL.

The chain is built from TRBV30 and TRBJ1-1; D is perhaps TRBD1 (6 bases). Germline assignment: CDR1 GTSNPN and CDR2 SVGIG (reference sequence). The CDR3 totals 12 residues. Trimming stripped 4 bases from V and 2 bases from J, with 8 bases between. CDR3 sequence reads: CAWTGVNTEAFF. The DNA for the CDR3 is TGTGCCTGGACAGGGGTCAACACTGAAGCTTTCTTT.